Below, one T cell receptor (beta chain) is given with its context. Its antigen is still unknown. These data belong to a study of a mutant IDH1 vaccine in newly diagnosed glioma. Study in general: Eight vaccinations reached patients in weeks 1, 3, 5, 7, 11, 15, 19 and 23.

Time point described: week 23, last vaccination. A single vaccine dose contained 300 ug of mutant IDH1 20-mer peptide, and topical imiquimod was used with it. Measured with immunoSEQ multiplex PCR; TCRdb has only the in-frame clones, and not every one. This table holds 82,000 or so clones, 85% found once. The source is a man aged 25-45 years with glioma. Some clones in this sample may be carry-over from other donors' samples. This specimen was PBMCs, taken from a glioma patient whose treatment included an IDH1 peptide vaccine.

The CDR3 sequence: CATGPEGPYGYTF. The CDR3, as DNA: TGTGCCACCGGTCCGGAGGGACCCTATGGCTACACCTTC. V and J are TRBV5-4 and TRBJ1-2, with a weak D call TRBD1 (5 bases). Germline V gene lookup returns CDR1 SGHNT and CDR2 YYREEE (reference sequence). V was pared by 9 bases and J by 4 bases, with 16 bases between. The CDR3 is made up of 13 amino acids.